A single sample is the source of the 20 T cell receptor beta chains below, sequenced in a study of T cell responses to AZD1222 COVID-19 vaccine. Libraries were prepared by immunoSEQ multiplex PCR; TCRdb keeps only in-frame clonotypes and omits some of them. In the table there are approximately 71,000 clones, roughly 86% of which are singletons. The input for sequencing was peripheral blood, taken on day 0 of AZD1222 vaccination. Source of these receptors: an adult in good health.

The chain couples TRBV5-1 to TRBJ2-7, with 13 positions matching TRBD2. V shed 4 bases and J 6 bases; nucleotides not matched to a gene: 7. CDR3 length: 15 residues. Germline CDR1 reads SGHRS; CDR2 reads YFSETQ. CDR3 nucleotide sequence: TGCGCCAGCAGCATAGGACTAGCGGGAGAGGGCGAGCAGTACTTC. Translation gives CASSIGLAGEGEQYF.

CDR3 region: CASSLAGTSGRWTDTQYF. CDR3 coding DNA: TGTGCCAGCAGCTTAGCCGGGACTAGCGGGAGGTGGACAGATACGCAGTATTTT. The chain has TRBV7-9 and TRBJ2-3; 15 bases fit TRBD2. V was pared by 0 bases and J by 3 bases, with 4 bases of the junction left unmatched. The germline gives CDR1 SEHNR, CDR2 FQNEAQ (reference sequence). The CDR3 loop spans 18 amino acids.

The J gene is TRBJ2-1, the V gene TRBV14, with no clear D. Per germline, CDR1 SGHDN and CDR2 FVKESK. The V end lost 0 bases, the J end lost 1 base, and 13 bases lay between the germline ends. This CDR3 has 17 residues. The CDR3 DNA reads as TGTGCCAGCAGCCAAGATGAGTTGAATTGGTCCTACAATGAGCAGTTCTTC. Encoded protein: CASSQDELNWSYNEQFF.

This clone occurred a few times. This CDR3 is also generated by other DNA sequences in the sample. The rearrangement joins TRBV30 to TRBJ1-4; D is unresolved. The CDR3 consists of 12 residues. The V end was cut by 0 bases, the J end by 8 bases, with 7 bases between. Per germline, CDR1 GTSNPN and CDR2 SVGIG (reference sequence). CDR3 DNA sequence: TGTGCCTGGAGTGTACTGAGGGAAAAACTGTTTTTT. It specifies CAWSVLREKLFF.

CDR3 amino acids: CASSFPGPTSYEQYF. In DNA form, the CDR3 reads TGTGCCAGCAGCTTTCCGGGGCCCACCTCCTACGAGCAGTACTTC. V is TRBV5-6 and J is TRBJ2-7; D may match TRBD1 or TRBD2 (5 bases each). The CDR3 is 15 amino acids. Per germline, CDR1 SGHDT and CDR2 YYEEEE. Trimming removed 2 bases at V and 0 bases at J, with 12 bases between.

The chain links TRBV11-2 to TRBJ1-5; no firm D call. The CDR3 spans 15 residues. Trimming took 5 bases from V and 5 from J, leaving 16 bases between them. Germline lookup yields CDR1 SGHAT and CDR2 FQNNGV. CDR3 protein: CASSPGPYSYQPQHF. CDR3 sequence (DNA): TGTGCCAGCAGCCCCGGGCCTTACTCATATCAGCCCCAGCATTTT.

This rearrangement joins TRBV18 to TRBJ2-3, with 8 bases matching TRBD2. J lost 4 bases, V lost 1 base, and 10 bases had no gene match. The CDR3 length is 17 residues. Germline V CDR1 and CDR2: KGHSH, LQKENI. This chain's CDR3 is CASSPLAPGGGADTQYF. In DNA form, the CDR3 reads TGTGCCAGCTCACCACTTGCACCGGGAGGGGGAGCAGATACGCAGTATTTT.

The V and J genes are TRBV18 and TRBJ1-1, with a tentative D call TRBD1 (5 bases). This CDR3 has 16 residues. With 1 base removed from V and 5 bases from J, the gap between germline ends came to 17 bases. Germline values: CDR1 KGHSH, CDR2 LQKENI. The CDR3 region is CASSPLLTAGGTEAFF. The CDR3 region has the DNA TGTGCCAGCTCACCACTTTTGACAGCCGGTGGGACTGAAGCTTTCTTT.

Here the CDR3 reads CASNDRFSYEQYF. As DNA, the CDR3 is TGTGCCAGCAACGACAGATTCTCCTACGAGCAGTACTTC. The rearrangement uses TRBV19 and TRBJ2-7; D may be TRBD1 (5 bases). Germline V gene lookup returns CDR1 LNHDA and CDR2 SQIVND (reference sequence). V was trimmed by 9 bases and J by 0 bases, leaving 12 bases between them. CDR3 length: 13 amino acids. Complete variable domain (other parts from reference TRBV19 and TRBJ2-7): DGGITQSPKYLFRKEGQNVTLSCEQNLNHDAMYWYRQDPGQGLRLIYYSQIVNDFQKGDIAEGYSVSREKKESFPLTVTSAQKNPTAFYLCASNDRFSYEQYFGPGTRLTVT.

This chain connects TRBV28 to TRBJ1-2; TRBD1 agrees at 10 bases. CDR3 length: 14 residues. CDR1 MDHEN and CDR2 SYDVKM come from the germline V gene. The ends lost 6 bases at V and 7 bases at J; junction bases unmatched: 8. CDR3: CASSIPGQGSGYTF. The CDR3 bases are TGTGCCAGCAGCATTCCGGGACAGGGGTCTGGCTACACCTTC.

The CDR3 nucleotides are TGTGCCAACTTCTTCTGGACTCTTGGCTATGGCTACACCTTC. Protein: CANFFWTLGYGYTF. V gene TRBV21-1 combines with J gene TRBJ1-2. TRBV21-1 is reported as a pseudogene. CDR3 size: 14 residues.

The chain joins TRBV20-1 to TRBJ2-3; D gene ambiguous. Trimming cost V 6 bases and J 0 bases, with 4 bases left between them. Per germline, CDR1 DFQATT and CDR2 SNEGSKA (reference sequence). CDR3 length equals 11 residues. Written as DNA, the CDR3 is TGCAGTGCCACTAGCACAGATACGCAGTATTTT. Protein sequence: CSATSTDTQYF.

The chain joins TRBV7-9 to TRBJ1-4; no clear D gene. Trimming removed 3 bases at V and 0 bases at J, with 5 bases between. The CDR3 has 14 residues. CDR1 is SEHNR, CDR2 FQNEAQ, per germline (reference sequence). In DNA form, the CDR3 reads TGTGCCAGCAGCTTGAGATCAACTAATGAAAAACTGTTTTTT. This gives the protein CASSLRSTNEKLFF.

The chain carries TRBV15 and TRBJ1-3, with a weak D call TRBD1 (6 bases). The CDR3 covers 15 residues. V was trimmed by 3 bases and J by 8 bases, leaving 17 bases between them. Germline loops: CDR1 LNHNV, CDR2 YYDKDF (reference sequence). In DNA, the CDR3 is TGTGCCACCAGCAGGACAGGTTACAGAGGGGACACCATATATTTT. Amino acid sequence: CATSRTGYRGDTIYF.

The V gene is TRBV11-2, the J gene TRBJ1-1; D is unresolved. The CDR3 sequence is 14 residues long. With 5 bases removed from V and 5 bases from J, the gap between germline ends came to 15 bases. Germline CDR1 is SGHAT and CDR2 is FQNNGV. In nucleotides, the CDR3 is TGTGCCAGCAGCCCTGGCGGTAGGGTGACTGAAGCTTTCTTT. It codes for CASSPGGRVTEAFF.

This sequence joins TRBV19 and TRBJ2-5, with D possibly matching TRBD1 (6 bases). Per the germline V gene, CDR1 is LNHDA and CDR2 is SQIVND (reference sequence). The germline V and J ends were trimmed by 4 bases and 1 base, with 16 bases remaining between them. The CDR3 loop spans 16 amino acids. CDR3 amino acids: CASSRRTALFQETQYF. CDR3 sequence (DNA): TGTGCCAGTAGTAGAAGGACAGCGCTGTTCCAAGAGACCCAGTACTTC.

This clone has only a few counts. The chain employs TRBV6-5 and TRBJ1-2; 10 positions agree with TRBD1. V dropped 6 bases and J dropped 2; count of bases not matched to a gene: 6. The CDR3 loop spans 15 amino acids. Germline CDR1 and CDR2: MNHEY and SVGAGI. CDR3 loop: CASRKPGQGNYGYTF. The CDR3, as DNA: TGTGCCAGCAGAAAACCGGGACAGGGGAACTATGGCTACACCTTC.

V usage is TRBV5-8 and J usage is TRBJ2-1; D is unresolved. Germline V CDR1 and CDR2: SGHTS, YDEGEE. The CDR3 contains 14 residues. V lost 0 bases and J lost 8, with 12 bases in between. CDR3: CASSLAAPGDEQFF. The CDR3 coding sequence is TGTGCCAGCAGCTTGGCAGCGCCCGGCGATGAGCAGTTCTTC.

The rearrangement links TRBV18 to TRBJ2-3; D possibly uses TRBD1 or TRBD2 (5 bases each). The CDR3 sequence is 12 residues long. CDR1 KGHSH and CDR2 LQKENI come from the germline V gene. V lost 2 bases, J lost 6 bases, and 6 bases lay in between. The CDR3 is CASSPWGDTQYF. The DNA for the CDR3 is TGTGCCAGCTCACCATGGGGGGATACGCAGTATTTT.

The rearrangement uses TRBV28 and TRBJ2-7; D gene ambiguous. V was pared by 2 bases and J by 4 bases, with 3 bases between. This CDR3 has 11 amino acids. Looked up from germline, CDR1 is MDHEN and CDR2 is SYDVKM. The CDR3 bases are TGTGCCAGCAGTTTACAGTACGAGCAGTACTTC. As protein: CASSLQYEQYF.